The T cell receptor (beta chain) described here comes from a study of cytomegalovirus exposure and HLA in healthy donors. Points from the study as a whole: Earlier analysis yielded a pattern in which most TCR beta V segments were productive about 87% or about 30% of the time. The listing of 150 to 200 TCR beta chains classed them as cytomegalovirus-associated.

The CDR3 length is 15 residues. Germline loops: CDR1 LNHDA, CDR2 SQIVND (reference sequence). V dropped 3 bases and J dropped 2; count of bases not matched to a gene: 1. PCR was performed using 60 Vbeta and 13 Jbeta primers. In the original workflow: There were 80 million or so unique TCR beta chains by a later count, and approximately 10 million of them were shared. Measured with immunoSEQ multiplex PCR; TCRdb has only the in-frame clones, and not every one. That table gives V, J and clone size, and the DNA gave D and trimming. This sample's clone table lists over 55,000 clones. To note about this clone: Its antigen is unidentified.

Material: PBMCs. The chain couples TRBV19 to TRBJ1-5, with 10 bases matching TRBD1. The clonotype was recovered from a boy aged 5 to 17 in good health and CMV-seronegative. CDR3 in amino acids: CASSIGQGGNQPQHF. In DNA form, the CDR3 reads TGTGCCAGTAGTATCGGACAGGGGGGCAATCAGCCCCAGCATTTT.